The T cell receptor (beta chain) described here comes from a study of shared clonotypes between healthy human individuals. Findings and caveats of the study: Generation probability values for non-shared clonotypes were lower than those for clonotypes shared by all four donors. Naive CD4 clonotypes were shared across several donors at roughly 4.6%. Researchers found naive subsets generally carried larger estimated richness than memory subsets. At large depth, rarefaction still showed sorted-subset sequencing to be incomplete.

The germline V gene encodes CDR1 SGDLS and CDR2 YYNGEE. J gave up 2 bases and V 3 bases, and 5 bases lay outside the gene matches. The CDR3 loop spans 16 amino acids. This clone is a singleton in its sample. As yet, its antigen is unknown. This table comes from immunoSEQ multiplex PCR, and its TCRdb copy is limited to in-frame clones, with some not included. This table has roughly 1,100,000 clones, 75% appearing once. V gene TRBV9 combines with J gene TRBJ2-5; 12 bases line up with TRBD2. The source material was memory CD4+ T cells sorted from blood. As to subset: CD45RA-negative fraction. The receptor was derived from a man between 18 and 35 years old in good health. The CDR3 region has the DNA TGTGCCAGCAGCGCCGAGACTAGCGGGGGACAAGAGACCCAGTACTTC. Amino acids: CASSAETSGGQETQYF. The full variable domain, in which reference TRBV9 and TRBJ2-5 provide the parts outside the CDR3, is DSGVTQTPKHLITATGQRVTLRCSPRSGDLSVYWYQQSLDQGLQFLIQYYNGEERAKGNILERFSAQQFPDLHSELNLSSLELGDSALYFCASSAETSGGQETQYFGPGTRLLVL.